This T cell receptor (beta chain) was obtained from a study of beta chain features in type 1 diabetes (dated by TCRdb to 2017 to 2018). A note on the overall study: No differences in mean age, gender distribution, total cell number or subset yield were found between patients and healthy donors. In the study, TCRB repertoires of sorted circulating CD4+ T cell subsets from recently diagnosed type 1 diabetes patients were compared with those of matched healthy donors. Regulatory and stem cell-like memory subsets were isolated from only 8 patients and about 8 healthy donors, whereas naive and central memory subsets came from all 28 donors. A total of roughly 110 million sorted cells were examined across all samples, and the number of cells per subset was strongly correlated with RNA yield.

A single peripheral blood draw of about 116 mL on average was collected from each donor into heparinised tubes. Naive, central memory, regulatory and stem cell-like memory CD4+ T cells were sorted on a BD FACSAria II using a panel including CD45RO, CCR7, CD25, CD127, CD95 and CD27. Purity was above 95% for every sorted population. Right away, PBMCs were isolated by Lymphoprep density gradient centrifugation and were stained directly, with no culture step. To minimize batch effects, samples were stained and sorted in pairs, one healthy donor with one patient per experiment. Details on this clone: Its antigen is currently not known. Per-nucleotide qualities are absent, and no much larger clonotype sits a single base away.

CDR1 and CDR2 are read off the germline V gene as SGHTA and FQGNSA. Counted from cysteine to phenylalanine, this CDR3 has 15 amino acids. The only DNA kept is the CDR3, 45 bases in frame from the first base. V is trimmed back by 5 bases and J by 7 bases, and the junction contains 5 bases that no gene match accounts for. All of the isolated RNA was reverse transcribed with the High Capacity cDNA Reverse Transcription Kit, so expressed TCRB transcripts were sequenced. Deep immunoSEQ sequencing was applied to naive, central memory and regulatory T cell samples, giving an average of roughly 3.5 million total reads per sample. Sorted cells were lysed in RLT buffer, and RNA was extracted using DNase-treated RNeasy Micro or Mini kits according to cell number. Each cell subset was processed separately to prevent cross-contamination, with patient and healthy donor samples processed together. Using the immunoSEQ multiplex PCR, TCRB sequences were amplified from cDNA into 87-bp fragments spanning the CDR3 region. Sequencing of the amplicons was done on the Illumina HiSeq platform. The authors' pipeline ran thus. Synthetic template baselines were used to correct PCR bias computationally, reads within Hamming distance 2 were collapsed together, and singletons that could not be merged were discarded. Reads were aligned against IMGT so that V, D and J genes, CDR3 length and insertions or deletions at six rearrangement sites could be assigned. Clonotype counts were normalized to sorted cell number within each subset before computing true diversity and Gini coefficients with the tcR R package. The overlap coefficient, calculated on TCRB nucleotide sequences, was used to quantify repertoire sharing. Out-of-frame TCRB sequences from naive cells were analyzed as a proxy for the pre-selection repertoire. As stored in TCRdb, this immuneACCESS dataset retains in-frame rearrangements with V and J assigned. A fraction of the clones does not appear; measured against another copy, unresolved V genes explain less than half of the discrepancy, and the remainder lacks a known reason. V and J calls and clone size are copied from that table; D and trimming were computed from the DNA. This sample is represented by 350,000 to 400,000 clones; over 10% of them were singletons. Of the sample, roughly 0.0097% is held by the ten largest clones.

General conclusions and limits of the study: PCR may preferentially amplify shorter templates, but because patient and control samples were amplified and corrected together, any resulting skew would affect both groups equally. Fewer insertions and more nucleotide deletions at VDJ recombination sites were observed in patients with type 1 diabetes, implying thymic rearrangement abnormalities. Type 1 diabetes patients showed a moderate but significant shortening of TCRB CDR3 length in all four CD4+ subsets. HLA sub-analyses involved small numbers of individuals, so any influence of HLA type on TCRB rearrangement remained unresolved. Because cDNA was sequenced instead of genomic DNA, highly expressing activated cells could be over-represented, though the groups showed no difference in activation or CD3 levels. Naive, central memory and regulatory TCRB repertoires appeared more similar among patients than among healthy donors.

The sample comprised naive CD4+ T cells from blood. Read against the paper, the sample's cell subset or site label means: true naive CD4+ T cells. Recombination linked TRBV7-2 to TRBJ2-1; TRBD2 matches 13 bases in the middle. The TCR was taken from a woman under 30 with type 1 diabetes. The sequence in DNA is TGTGCCAGCAGCGTTACTAGCGGGGGGGCAAATGAGCAGTTCTTC. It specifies CASSVTSGGANEQFF.